This section outlines one TCR beta chain sequence together with its context. The antigen is undetermined. Isolation recovered at least 6.5 million PBMCs from every sample. This record comes from a study of blood T cells in healthy people across ages. Study conclusions and caveats: Whereas aged donors had fewer naive CD4+ cells, long-lived donors had more of them and higher diversity.

The use of a sample-barcoded 5' primer and a J-beta primer mix characterized a second PCR of roughly 6 to 11 cycles. Using its own MiXCR run on the 5' RACE reads, TCRdb lists one record per CDR3 protein. The table has 900,000 to 950,000 distinct CDR3 sequences, about 29% seen once. CDR1 and CDR2 (germline): SGHVS, FNYEAQ. The CDR3 length is 13 residues. V was trimmed by 5 bases and J by 12 bases, leaving 17 bases between them. This sample was also put to use in a study of T cells of mothers and their children. As that report states: Each child gave approximately 3.2 million TCR beta CDR3 reads (each mother, over 9.5 million).

The source material was blood. The chain has TRBV7-6 and TRBJ1-3; possibly TRBD1 for D (5 bases). This receptor was identified in a woman aged 40 to 50 in good health. The CDR3 nucleotides read TGTGCCAGCAGCCACAGCGGGCGGAGGGGCATATATTTT. This codes for CASSHSGRRGIYF.